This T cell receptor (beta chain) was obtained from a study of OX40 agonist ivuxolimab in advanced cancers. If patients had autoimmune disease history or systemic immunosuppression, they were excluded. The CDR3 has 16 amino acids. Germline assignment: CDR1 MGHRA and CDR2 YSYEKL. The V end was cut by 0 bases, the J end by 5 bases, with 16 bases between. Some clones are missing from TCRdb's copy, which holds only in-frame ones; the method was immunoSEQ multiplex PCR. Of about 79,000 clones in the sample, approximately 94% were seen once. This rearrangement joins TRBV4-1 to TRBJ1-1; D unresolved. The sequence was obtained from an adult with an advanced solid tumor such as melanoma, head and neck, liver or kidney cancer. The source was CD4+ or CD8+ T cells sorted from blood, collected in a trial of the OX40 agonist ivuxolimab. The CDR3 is CASSQDRYTGGTEAFF. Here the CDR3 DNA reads TGCGCCAGCAGCCAAGATAGATATACGGGAGGGACTGAAGCTTTCTTT.